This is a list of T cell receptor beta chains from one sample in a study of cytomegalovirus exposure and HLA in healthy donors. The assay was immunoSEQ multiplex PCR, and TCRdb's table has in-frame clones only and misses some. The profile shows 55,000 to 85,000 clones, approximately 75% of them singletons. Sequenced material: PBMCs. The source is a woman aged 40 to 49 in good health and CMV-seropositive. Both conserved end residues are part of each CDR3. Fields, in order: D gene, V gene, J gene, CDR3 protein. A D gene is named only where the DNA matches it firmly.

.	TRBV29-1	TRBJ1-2	CSVEADRTFYGYTF
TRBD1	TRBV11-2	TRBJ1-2	CASSSGTGNGYTF
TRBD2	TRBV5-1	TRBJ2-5	CASSLVRSGGAETQYF
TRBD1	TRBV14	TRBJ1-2	CASSPWTGGGFGYTF
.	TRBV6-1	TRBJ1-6	CASTRGGVGSPLHF
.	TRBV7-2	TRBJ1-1	CASSLERGFGEAFF
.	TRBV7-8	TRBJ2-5	CASSFGGGPGETQYF
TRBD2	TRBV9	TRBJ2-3	CASSVVAGGTDTQYF
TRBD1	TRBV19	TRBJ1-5	CASSLAGGHQPQHF
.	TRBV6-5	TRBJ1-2	CASSYDSRAGGGYTF
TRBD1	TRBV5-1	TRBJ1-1	CASSPSPGGGEAFF
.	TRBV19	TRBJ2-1	CASNNRDFGEQFF
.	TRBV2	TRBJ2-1	CASAQGVNGEQFF
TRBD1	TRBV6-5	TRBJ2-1	CASRLTGTGYNEQFF
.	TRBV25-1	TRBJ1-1	CASSDSPGGLGGTEAFF
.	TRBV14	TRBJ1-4	CASSQAQDNEKLFF
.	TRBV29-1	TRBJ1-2	CSVDNYYGYTF
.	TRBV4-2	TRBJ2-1	CASSQVGTLNEQFF
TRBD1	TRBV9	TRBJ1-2	CASSGDRGSNYGYTF
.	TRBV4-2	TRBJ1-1	CASSQEKGDYTEAFF
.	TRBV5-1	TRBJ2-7	CASSLGGVSSYEQYF
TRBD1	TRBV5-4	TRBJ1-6	CASSSQGIFSPLHF
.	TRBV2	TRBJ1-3	CASTLQWDNSGNTIYF
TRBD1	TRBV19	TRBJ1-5	CASSIVETGGPVGNQPQHF
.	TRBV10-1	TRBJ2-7	CASSASVGVNEQYF
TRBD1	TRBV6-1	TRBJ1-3	CASRDRGTSGNTIYF
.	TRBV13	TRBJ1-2	CASSSPFEGYGYTF
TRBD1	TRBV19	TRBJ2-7	CASSLGQPSNLYEQYF
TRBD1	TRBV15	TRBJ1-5	CATSRVRDRPQHF
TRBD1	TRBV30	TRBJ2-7	CAWSVGGTGLYEQYF
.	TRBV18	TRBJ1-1	CASSSQGSAAEAFF
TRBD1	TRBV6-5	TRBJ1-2	CASSPRTGADGYTF
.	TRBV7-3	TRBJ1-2	CASSLSGEGYGYTF
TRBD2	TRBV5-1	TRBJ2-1	CASSLKRGDNNEQFF
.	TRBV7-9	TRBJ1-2	CASSSDLGGYTF
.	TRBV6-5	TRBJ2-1	CASSYGGGTYNEQFF
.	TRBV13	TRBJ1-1	CASSPARGTEAFF
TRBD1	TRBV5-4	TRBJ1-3	CASSSRTGGTGFGNTIYF
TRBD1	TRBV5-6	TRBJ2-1	CASSMTGGWAGEQFF
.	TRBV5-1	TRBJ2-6	CASSQQGSGGANVLTF
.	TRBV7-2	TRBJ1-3	CASSLWGVANTIYF
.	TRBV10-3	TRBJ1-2	CAISVQDEGSGYTF
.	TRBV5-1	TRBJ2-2	CASSSGQQRSLLDMTGELFF